This TCR beta chain was profiled in a study of T cell changes during pregnancy in multiple sclerosis. Profiling relied on immunoSEQ multiplex PCR, and the TCRdb table lists in-frame clones only, not all of them. The profile covers about 100,000 clones, with 92% appearing a single time and just under 2% taken by the ten largest. The CDR3 covers 16 residues. V was pared by 1 base and J by 6 bases, with 5 bases of the junction left unmatched. CDR1 SGHRS and CDR2 YFSETQ come from the germline V gene. This chain connects TRBV5-1 to TRBJ2-3; 13 bases agree with TRBD2. The sequence came from a female donor with multiple sclerosis, enrolled in a pregnancy study. The sequences come from peripheral blood, collected after pregnancy. This CDR3 is CASSLMGLAGLDTQYF. As DNA, the CDR3 is TGCGCCAGCAGCTTGATGGGACTAGCGGGATTGGATACGCAGTATTTT.